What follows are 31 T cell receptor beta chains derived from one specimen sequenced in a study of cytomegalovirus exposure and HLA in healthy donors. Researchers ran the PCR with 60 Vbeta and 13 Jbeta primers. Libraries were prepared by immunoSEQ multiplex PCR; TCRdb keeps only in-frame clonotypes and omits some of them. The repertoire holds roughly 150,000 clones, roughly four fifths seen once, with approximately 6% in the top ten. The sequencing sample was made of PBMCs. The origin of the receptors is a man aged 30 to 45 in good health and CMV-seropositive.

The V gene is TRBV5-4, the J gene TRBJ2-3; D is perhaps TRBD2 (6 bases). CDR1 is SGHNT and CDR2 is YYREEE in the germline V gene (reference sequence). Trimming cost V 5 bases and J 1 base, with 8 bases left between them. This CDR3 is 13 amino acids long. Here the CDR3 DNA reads TGTGCCAGCAGGCCGGGGGGCACAGATACGCAGTATTTT. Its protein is CASRPGGTDTQYF.

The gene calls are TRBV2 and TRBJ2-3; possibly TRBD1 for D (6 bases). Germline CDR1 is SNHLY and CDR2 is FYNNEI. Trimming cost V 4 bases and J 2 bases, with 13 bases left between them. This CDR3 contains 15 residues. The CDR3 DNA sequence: TGTGCCAGCAGTGGACAGGAATCCAACACAGATACGCAGTATTTT. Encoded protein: CASSGQESNTDTQYF. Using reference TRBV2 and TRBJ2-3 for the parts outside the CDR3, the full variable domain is EPEVTQTPSHQVTQMGQEVILRCVPISNHLYFYWYRQILGQKVEFLVSFYNNEISEKSEIFDDQFSVERPDGSNFTLKIRSTKLEDSAMYFCASSGQESNTDTQYFGPGTRLTVL.

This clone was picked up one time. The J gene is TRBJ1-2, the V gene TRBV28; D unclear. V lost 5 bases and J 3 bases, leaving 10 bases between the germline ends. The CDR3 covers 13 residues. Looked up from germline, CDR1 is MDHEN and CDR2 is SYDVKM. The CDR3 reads CASSLLEDYGYTF. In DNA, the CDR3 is TGTGCCAGCAGTCTACTTGAGGACTATGGCTACACCTTC.

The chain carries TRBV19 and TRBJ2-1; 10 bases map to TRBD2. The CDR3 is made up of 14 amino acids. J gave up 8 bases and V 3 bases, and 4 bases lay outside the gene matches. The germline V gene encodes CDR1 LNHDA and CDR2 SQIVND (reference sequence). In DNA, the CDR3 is TGTGCCAGTAGTATCAGCGGGAGGGCCCATGAGCAGTTCTTC. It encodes CASSISGRAHEQFF.

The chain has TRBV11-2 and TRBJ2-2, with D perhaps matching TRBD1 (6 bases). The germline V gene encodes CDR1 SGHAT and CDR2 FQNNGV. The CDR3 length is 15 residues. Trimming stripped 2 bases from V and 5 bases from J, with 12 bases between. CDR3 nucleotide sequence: TGTGCCAGCAGCTTAATCAGGGGTCCGACCGGGGAGCTGTTTTTT. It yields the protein CASSLIRGPTGELFF.

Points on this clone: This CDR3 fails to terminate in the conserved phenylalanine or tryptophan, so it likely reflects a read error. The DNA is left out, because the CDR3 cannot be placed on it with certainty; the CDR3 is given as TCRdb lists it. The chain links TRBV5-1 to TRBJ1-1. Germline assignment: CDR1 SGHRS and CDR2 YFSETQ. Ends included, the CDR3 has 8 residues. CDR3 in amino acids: CASTRGGS.

CDR3 DNA: TGTGCCAGCTCACCCGTAGGACTAGCGGGCACCGGGGAGCTGTTTTTT. Amino acid sequence: CASSPVGLAGTGELFF. The gene calls are TRBV18 and TRBJ2-2, with 11 bases lining up with TRBD2. There are 16 residues in the CDR3. V shed 3 bases, J shed 4 bases, and the junction held 4 bases outside the gene matches. The germline V gene encodes CDR1 KGHSH and CDR2 LQKENI.

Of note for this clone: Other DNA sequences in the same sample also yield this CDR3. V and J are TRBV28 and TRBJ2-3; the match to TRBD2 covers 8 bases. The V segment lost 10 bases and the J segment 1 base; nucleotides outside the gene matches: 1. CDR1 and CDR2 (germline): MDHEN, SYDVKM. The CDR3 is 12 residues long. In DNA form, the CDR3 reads TGTGCCACAGCGGGGGGCACAGATACGCAGTATTTT. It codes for CATAGGTDTQYF.

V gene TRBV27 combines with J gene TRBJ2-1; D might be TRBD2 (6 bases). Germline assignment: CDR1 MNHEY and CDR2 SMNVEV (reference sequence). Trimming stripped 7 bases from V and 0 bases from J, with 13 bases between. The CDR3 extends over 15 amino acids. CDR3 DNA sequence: TGTGCCAGCACTCGGGACTTTAGCTCCTACAATGAGCAGTTCTTC. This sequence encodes CASTRDFSSYNEQFF.

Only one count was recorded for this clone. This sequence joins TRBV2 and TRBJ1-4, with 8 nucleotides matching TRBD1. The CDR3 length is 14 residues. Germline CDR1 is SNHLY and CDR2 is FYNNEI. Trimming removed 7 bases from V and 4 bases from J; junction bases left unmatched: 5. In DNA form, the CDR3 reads TGTGCCAGCAAGTACGACAGGGGTAATGAAAAACTGTTTTTT. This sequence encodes CASKYDRGNEKLFF.

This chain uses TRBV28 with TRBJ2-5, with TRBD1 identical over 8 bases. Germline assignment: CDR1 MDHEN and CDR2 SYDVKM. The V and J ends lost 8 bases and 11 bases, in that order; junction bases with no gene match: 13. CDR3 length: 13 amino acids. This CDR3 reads CASCKDRVREQYF. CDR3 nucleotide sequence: TGTGCCAGCTGCAAGGACAGGGTAAGGGAGCAGTACTTC.

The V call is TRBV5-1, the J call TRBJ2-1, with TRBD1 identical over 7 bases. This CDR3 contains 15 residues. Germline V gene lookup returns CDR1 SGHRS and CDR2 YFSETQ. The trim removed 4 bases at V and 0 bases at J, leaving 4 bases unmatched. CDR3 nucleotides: TGCGCCAGCAGCCGGGACAGCAGCTCCTACAATGAGCAGTTCTTC. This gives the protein CASSRDSSSYNEQFF.

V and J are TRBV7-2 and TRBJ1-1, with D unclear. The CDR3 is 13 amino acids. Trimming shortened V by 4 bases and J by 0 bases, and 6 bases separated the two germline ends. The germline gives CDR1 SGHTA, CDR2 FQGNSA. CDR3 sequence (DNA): TGTGCCAGCAGCTCCATAGTGAACACTGAAGCTTTCTTT. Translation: CASSSIVNTEAFF.

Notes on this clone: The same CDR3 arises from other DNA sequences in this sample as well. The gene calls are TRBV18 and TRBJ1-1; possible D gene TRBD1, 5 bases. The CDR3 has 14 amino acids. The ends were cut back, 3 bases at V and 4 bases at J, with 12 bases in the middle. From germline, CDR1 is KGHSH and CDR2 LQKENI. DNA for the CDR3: TGTGCCAGCTCACCGGGGGAGGCGGCCACTGAAGCTTTCTTT. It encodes CASSPGEAATEAFF.

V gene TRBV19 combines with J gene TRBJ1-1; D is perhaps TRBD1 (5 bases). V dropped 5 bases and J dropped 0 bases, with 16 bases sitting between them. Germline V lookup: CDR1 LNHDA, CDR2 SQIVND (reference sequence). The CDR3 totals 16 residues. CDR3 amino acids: CASSRDSGRMNTEAFF. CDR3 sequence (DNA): TGTGCCAGTAGTCGGGACTCGGGGAGAATGAACACTGAAGCTTTCTTT.

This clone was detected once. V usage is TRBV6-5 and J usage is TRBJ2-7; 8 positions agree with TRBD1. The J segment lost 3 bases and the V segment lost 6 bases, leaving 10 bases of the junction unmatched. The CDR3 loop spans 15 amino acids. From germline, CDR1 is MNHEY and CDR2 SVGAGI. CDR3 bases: TGTGCCAGCAGCCAAGACAGGGGATTTAACTACGAGCAGTACTTC. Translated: CASSQDRGFNYEQYF.

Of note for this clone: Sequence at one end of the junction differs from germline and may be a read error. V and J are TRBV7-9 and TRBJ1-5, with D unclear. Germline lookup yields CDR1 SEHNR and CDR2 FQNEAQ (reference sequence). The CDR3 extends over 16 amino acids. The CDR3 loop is CSSSLVSAESNQPQHF. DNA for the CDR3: TGTTCCAGCAGCTTAGTGTCGGCGGAGAGCAATCAGCCCCAGCATTTT. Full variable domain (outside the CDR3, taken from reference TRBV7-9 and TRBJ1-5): DTGVSQNPRHKITKRGQNVTFRCDPISEHNRLYWYRQTLGQGPEFLTYFQNEAQLEKSRLLSDRFSAERPKGSFSTLEIQRTEQGDSAMYLCSSSLVSAESNQPQHFGDGTRLSIL.

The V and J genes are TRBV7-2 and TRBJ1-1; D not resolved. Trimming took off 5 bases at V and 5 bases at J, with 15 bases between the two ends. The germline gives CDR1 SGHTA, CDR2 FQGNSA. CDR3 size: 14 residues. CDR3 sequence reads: CASSPSGGLTEAFF. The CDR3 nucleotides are TGTGCCAGCAGCCCCTCAGGAGGGCTAACTGAAGCTTTCTTT.

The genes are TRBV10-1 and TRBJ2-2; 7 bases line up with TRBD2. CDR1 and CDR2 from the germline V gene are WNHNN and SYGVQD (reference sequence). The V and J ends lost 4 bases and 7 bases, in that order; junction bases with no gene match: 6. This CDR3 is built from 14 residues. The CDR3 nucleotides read TGCGCCAGCAGTGGGCGCGGGAGTGTCGGGGAGCTGTTTTTT. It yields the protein CASSGRGSVGELFF.

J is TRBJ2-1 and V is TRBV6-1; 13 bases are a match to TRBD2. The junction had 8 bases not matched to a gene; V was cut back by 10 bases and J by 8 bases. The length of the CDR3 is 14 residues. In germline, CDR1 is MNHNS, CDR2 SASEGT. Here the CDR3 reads CATLLAGGLDEQFF. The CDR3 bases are TGTGCCACTCTACTAGCGGGAGGGTTAGATGAGCAGTTCTTC.

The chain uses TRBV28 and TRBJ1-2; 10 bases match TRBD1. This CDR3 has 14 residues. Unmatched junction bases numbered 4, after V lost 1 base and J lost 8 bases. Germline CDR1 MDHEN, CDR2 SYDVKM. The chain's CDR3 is CASSLLGQGGGYTF. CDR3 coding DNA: TGTGCCAGCAGTTTATTAGGACAGGGGGGCGGCTACACCTTC.

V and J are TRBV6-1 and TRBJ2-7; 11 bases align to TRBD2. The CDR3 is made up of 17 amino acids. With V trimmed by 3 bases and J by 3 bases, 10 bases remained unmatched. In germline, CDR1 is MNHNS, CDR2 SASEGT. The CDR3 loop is CASSESGTSGLNYEQYF. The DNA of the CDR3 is TGTGCCAGCAGTGAGTCCGGGACTAGCGGATTGAACTACGAGCAGTACTTC.

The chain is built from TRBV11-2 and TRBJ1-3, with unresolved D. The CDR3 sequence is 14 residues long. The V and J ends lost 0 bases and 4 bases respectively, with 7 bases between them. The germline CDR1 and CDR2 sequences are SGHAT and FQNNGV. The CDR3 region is CASSLDRSGNTIYF. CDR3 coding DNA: TGTGCCAGCAGCTTAGACCGGTCGGGAAACACCATATATTTT. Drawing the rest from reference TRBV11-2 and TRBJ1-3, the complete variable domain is EAGVAQSPRYKIIEKRQSVAFWCNPISGHATLYWYQQILGQGPKLLIQFQNNGVVDDSQLPKDRFSAERLKGVDSTLKIQPAKLEDSAVYLCASSLDRSGNTIYFGEGSWLTVV.

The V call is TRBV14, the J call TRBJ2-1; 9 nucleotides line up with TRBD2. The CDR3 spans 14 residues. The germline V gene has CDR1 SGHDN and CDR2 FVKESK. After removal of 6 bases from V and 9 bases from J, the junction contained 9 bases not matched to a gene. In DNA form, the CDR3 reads TGTGCCAGCAGGAACAGCGGGGGGCGGGGTGAGCAGTTCTTC. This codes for CASRNSGGRGEQFF.

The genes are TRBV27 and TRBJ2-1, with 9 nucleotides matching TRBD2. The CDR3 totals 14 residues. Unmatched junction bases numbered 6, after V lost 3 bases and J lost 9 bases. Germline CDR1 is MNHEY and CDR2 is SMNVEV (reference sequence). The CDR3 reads CASSLSSGGSEQFF. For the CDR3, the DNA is TGTGCCAGCAGTTTGAGCAGCGGGGGGAGTGAGCAGTTCTTC.

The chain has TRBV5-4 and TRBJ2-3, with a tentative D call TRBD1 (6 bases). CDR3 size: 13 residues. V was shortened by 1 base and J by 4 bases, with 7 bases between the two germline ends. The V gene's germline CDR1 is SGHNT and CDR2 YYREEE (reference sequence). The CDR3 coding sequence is TGTGCCAGCAGCTTGAAGGGGGCAGATACGCAGTATTTT. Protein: CASSLKGADTQYF.

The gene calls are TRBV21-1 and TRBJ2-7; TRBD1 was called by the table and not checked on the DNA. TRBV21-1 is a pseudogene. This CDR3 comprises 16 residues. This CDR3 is CASSKVARFGSYEQYF. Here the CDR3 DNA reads TGTGCCAGCAGCAAAGTGGCCAGGTTCGGCTCCTACGAGCAGTACTTC.

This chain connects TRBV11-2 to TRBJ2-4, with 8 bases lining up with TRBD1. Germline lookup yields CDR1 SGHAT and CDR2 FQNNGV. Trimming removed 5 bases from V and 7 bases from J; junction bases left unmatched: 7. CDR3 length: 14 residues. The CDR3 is CASSRLRDRNIQYF. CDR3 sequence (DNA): TGTGCCAGCAGCCGACTCCGGGACAGGAACATTCAGTACTTC.

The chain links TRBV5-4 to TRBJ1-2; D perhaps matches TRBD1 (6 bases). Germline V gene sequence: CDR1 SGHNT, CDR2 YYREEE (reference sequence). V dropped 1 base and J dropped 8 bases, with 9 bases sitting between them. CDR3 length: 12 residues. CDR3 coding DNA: TGTGCCAGCAGCTTGTCAGGGGTCGGCTACACCTTC. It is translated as CASSLSGVGYTF. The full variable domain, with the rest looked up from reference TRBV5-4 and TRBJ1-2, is ETGVTQSPTHLIKTRGQQVTLRCSSQSGHNTVSWYQQALGQGPQFIFQYYREEENGRGNFPPRFSGLQFPNYSSELNVNALELDDSALYLCASSLSGVGYTFGSGTRLTVV.

The DNA for the CDR3 is TGTGCCAGCCAACTCGCCTATCAGAACACCGGGGAGCTGTTTTTT. This encodes CASQLAYQNTGELFF. V is TRBV28 and J is TRBJ2-2; D remains ambiguous. The CDR3 is made up of 15 amino acids. Germline CDR1 reads MDHEN; CDR2 reads SYDVKM. V was cut by 8 bases and J by 1 base, with 14 bases left in between. Variable domain in full (rest from reference TRBV28 and TRBJ2-2): DVKVTQSSRYLVKRTGEKVFLECVQDMDHENMFWYRQDPGLGLRLIYFSYDVKMKEKGDIPEGYSVSREKKERFSLILESASTNQTSMYLCASQLAYQNTGELFFGEGSRLTVL.

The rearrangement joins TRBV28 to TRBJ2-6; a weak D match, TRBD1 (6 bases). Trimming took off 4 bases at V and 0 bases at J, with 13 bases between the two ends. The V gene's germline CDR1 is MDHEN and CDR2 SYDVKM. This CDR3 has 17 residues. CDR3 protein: CASSSRRQVSGANVLTF. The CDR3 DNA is TGTGCCAGCAGTTCCCGCCGACAGGTCTCTGGGGCCAACGTCCTGACTTTC.